A single sample is the source of the 24 T cell receptor beta chains below, sequenced in a study of beta chain features in type 1 diabetes. Study-wide findings and caveats: TCRB CDR3s from Type 1 diabetes patients were moderately but significantly shorter in all four CD4+ subsets.

Their cognate antigens are unknown. The whole isolated RNA underwent reverse transcription, so sequencing captured expressed TCRB transcripts. The method was immunoSEQ multiplex PCR; TCRdb's version includes in-frame clones alone and lacks a portion of them. The table records hundreds of thousands of clones, roughly 10% of them present only once. The source material was naive CD4+ T cells from blood. The receptors shown here come from a man aged 25 to 40 with type 1 diabetes.

The gene calls are TRBV6-1 and TRBJ1-1, with a possible D match to TRBD1 (5 bases). Deletions cut 6 bases from V and 4 bases from J, with 15 bases between. CDR3 length: 14 amino acids. Germline CDR1 MNHNS, CDR2 SASEGT. CDR3 amino acids: CASSGGHTGTEAFF. CDR3 in DNA: TGTGCCAGCAGCGGCGGACATACGGGCACTGAAGCTTTCTTT.

This clone was picked up a small number of times. The chain links TRBV7-2 to TRBJ2-6; tentative D call: TRBD1 (6 bases). The ends were cut back, 3 bases at V and 2 bases at J, with 8 bases in the middle. The CDR3 length is 15 residues. Germline loops: CDR1 SGHTA, CDR2 FQGNSA. CDR3 protein: CASSFAGAGANVLTF. The CDR3 DNA sequence: TGTGCCAGCAGCTTCGCAGGGGCTGGGGCCAACGTCCTGACTTTC.

The J gene is TRBJ1-4, the V gene TRBV5-1; a weak D match, TRBD1 (5 bases). The CDR3 loop spans 14 amino acids. Germline CDR1 is SGHRS and CDR2 is YFSETQ. Trimming took 2 bases from V and 10 from J, leaving 15 bases between them. The CDR3 DNA is TGCGCCAGCAGCTTTGAGGCCCCGCAGGGAAAACTGTTTTTT. It is translated as CASSFEAPQGKLFF. Full variable domain (remainder filled in from reference TRBV5-1 and TRBJ1-4): KAGVTQTPRYLIKTRGQQVTLSCSPISGHRSVSWYQQTPGQGLQFLFEYFSETQRNKGNFPGRFSGRQFSNSRSEMNVSTLELGDSALYLCASSFEAPQGKLFFGSGTQLSVL.

This clone occurred a few times. The genes are TRBV4-3 and TRBJ2-2; maybe TRBD2 (5 bases). The CDR3 loop spans 14 amino acids. Germline loops: CDR1 LGHNA, CDR2 YSLEER. The V gene lost 0 bases and the J gene lost 9 bases, with 11 bases spanning the gap. The CDR3 region is CASSQDLSGWELFF. The CDR3 DNA reads as TGCGCCAGCAGCCAAGATTTGTCGGGGTGGGAGCTGTTTTTT.

This clone has a handful of counts. V is TRBV5-6 and J is TRBJ2-1, with TRBD2 matching over 10 bases. Germline values: CDR1 SGHDT, CDR2 YYEEEE. V trimming: 3 bases; J trimming: 5 bases; junction bases outside the gene matches: 5. The CDR3 consists of 15 residues. DNA for the CDR3: TGTGCCAGCAGCTCCCTAGCGGGGGCCAACAATGAGCAGTTCTTC. This encodes CASSSLAGANNEQFF.

This clone was seen only a few times. V usage is TRBV7-3 and J usage is TRBJ2-2; 8 bases align to TRBD2. The CDR3 length is 14 residues. Trimming removed 2 bases from V and 5 bases from J; junction bases left unmatched: 1. CDR1 SGHTA and CDR2 FQGTGA come from the germline V gene. CDR3 in amino acids: CASSLGTRTGELFF. In DNA form, the CDR3 reads TGTGCCAGCAGCTTAGGGACTAGGACCGGGGAGCTGTTTTTT.

This clone was seen more than once but under ten times. This chain links TRBV6-5 with TRBJ1-5; D is unclear. This CDR3 is 16 amino acids long. The germline V gene encodes CDR1 MNHEY and CDR2 SVGAGI. Trimming pared 2 bases from V and 3 bases from J, leaving 14 bases between. The CDR3 spells CASSYPRGLDNQPQHF. In DNA, the CDR3 is TGTGCCAGCAGTTACCCCCGAGGGTTGGACAATCAGCCCCAGCATTTT.

This clone has just one count. The CDR3 protein is CASSLDILFSYEQYF. As DNA, the CDR3 is TGTGCCAGCAGTCTGGACATCCTCTTCTCCTACGAGCAGTACTTC. The chain has TRBV2 and TRBJ2-7; D perhaps matches TRBD1 (5 bases). Trimming left V 5 bases short and J 0 bases short, with 14 bases between. This CDR3 region has 15 residues. The V gene's germline CDR1 is SNHLY and CDR2 FYNNEI. The entire variable domain, with the rest obtained from reference TRBV2 and TRBJ2-7, is as follows: EPEVTQTPSHQVTQMGQEVILRCVPISNHLYFYWYRQILGQKVEFLVSFYNNEISEKSEIFDDQFSVERPDGSNFTLKIRSTKLEDSAMYFCASSLDILFSYEQYFGPGTRLTVT.

This clone has more than one count but fewer than ten. This sequence joins TRBV28 and TRBJ2-4, with 9 bases that match TRBD2. This CDR3 region has 17 residues. Germline V CDR1 and CDR2: MDHEN, SYDVKM. V trimming: 2 bases; J trimming: 3 bases; junction bases outside the gene matches: 8. This chain's CDR3 is CASSLAAGGRVKNIQYF. CDR3 nucleotides: TGTGCCAGCAGTTTAGCGGCGGGGGGGCGGGTCAAAAACATTCAGTACTTC.

This clone was counted a few times. This sequence joins TRBV30 and TRBJ1-2, with 8 nucleotides matching TRBD1. Germline CDR1 and CDR2: GTSNPN and SVGIG (reference sequence). CDR3 length equals 13 residues. The J segment lost 8 bases and the V segment lost 0 bases, leaving 5 bases of the junction unmatched. The CDR3 here is CAWSVLRGHGYTF. CDR3 DNA: TGTGCCTGGAGTGTACTCAGGGGGCACGGCTACACCTTC.

This clone was counted between two and nine times. V gene TRBV2 combines with J gene TRBJ1-1; D remains unclear. The CDR3 runs 13 residues. Germline-derived CDR1 and CDR2 are SNHLY and FYNNEI. V was shortened by 4 bases and J by 3 bases, with 9 bases between the two germline ends. In DNA form, the CDR3 reads TGTGCCAGCAGTGCGAAGACTGACACTGAAGCTTTCTTT. This codes for CASSAKTDTEAFF.

The DNA for the CDR3 is TGTGCCAGCAGCTCAACAGTGGCAGATACGCAGTATTTT. Amino acid sequence: CASSSTVADTQYF. The chain is built from TRBV7-2 and TRBJ2-3; D is unresolved. Germline V CDR1 and CDR2: SGHTA, FQGNSA. The CDR3 has 13 amino acids. The V and J ends lost 4 bases and 4 bases respectively, with 9 bases between them.

Turning to this clone: This sample includes further DNA sequences coding for the same CDR3. The rearrangement joins TRBV19 to TRBJ2-5, with 7 bases identical to TRBD2. CDR3 length: 14 amino acids. V lost 3 bases and J lost 3; bases outside the gene matches: 4. Germline loops: CDR1 LNHDA, CDR2 SQIVND (reference sequence). This chain's CDR3 is CASSIPGGEETQYF. CDR3 nucleotide sequence: TGTGCCAGTAGTATCCCGGGGGGAGAAGAGACCCAGTACTTC.

This chain joins TRBV10-3 and TRBJ2-7, with D perhaps matching TRBD1 (6 bases). Germline lookup yields CDR1 ENHRY and CDR2 SYGVKD. Trimming removed 11 bases from V and 5 bases from J, with 16 bases in between. This CDR3 is built from 12 residues. CDR3 sequence: CAPEGVGNEQYF. The CDR3 bases are TGTGCCCCCGAGGGGGTGGGGAACGAGCAGTACTTC.

This clone was observed a handful of times. The chain couples TRBV7-2 to TRBJ1-1, with D uncertain. V lost 5 bases, J lost 3 bases, and 16 bases lay in between. The V gene's germline CDR1 is SGHTA and CDR2 FQGNSA. CDR3 length equals 15 residues. CDR3 loop: CASSQSWVADTEAFF. For the CDR3, the DNA is TGTGCCAGCAGCCAGTCATGGGTGGCGGACACTGAAGCTTTCTTT.

The chain carries TRBV4-1 and TRBJ1-1, with D unclear. Per the germline V gene, CDR1 is MGHRA and CDR2 is YSYEKL. The CDR3 runs 13 residues. V gave up 3 bases and J gave up 1 base, with 6 bases separating them. The CDR3 coding sequence is TGCGCCAGCAGCCAGCGCACGAACACTGAAGCTTTCTTT. It translates to CASSQRTNTEAFF.

This clone was observed a few times. This chain connects TRBV7-3 to TRBJ2-7; TRBD1 aligns across 9 bases. This CDR3 region has 14 residues. Trimming cost V 4 bases and J 3 bases; bases outside gene matches: 4. Germline V gene data show CDR1 as SGHTA and CDR2 as FQGTGA. DNA for the CDR3: TGTGCCAGCAGCTATACGACAGGGGGCTACGAGCAGTACTTC. The encoded protein is CASSYTTGGYEQYF.

The V gene is TRBV19, the J gene TRBJ2-1; 7 bases line up with TRBD1. The J segment lost 9 bases and the V segment lost 7 bases, leaving 6 bases of the junction unmatched. CDR1 is LNHDA and CDR2 is SQIVND in the germline V gene (reference sequence). This CDR3 region has 12 residues. The CDR3 nucleotides read TGTGCCAGTACAAACAGGGGCGGTGAGCAGTTCTTC. Encoded protein: CASTNRGGEQFF.

The chain employs TRBV4-2 and TRBJ2-3; possibly TRBD2 for D (6 bases). The V end was cut by 0 bases, the J end by 0 bases, with 10 bases between. Per germline, CDR1 LGHNA and CDR2 YNFKEQ. This CDR3 comprises 16 residues. CDR3 region: CASSQESGFSTDTQYF. The CDR3 nucleotides are TGTGCCAGCAGCCAAGAGAGCGGGTTTAGCACAGATACGCAGTATTTT.

This clone was counted only a few times. The rearrangement uses TRBV6-5 and TRBJ2-6; the match to TRBD1 covers 7 bases. Germline V gene lookup returns CDR1 MNHEY and CDR2 SVGAGI. The ends lost 6 bases at V and 2 bases at J; junction bases unmatched: 4. This CDR3 comprises 15 residues. The CDR3 spells CASSPGTAGANVLTF. The CDR3 nucleotides are TGTGCCAGCAGCCCCGGGACAGCTGGGGCCAACGTCCTGACTTTC.

The chain joins TRBV9 to TRBJ2-4, with TRBD1 identical over 7 bases. Trimming cost V 2 bases and J 12 bases; bases outside gene matches: 11. The CDR3 spans 14 residues. Germline CDR1 SGDLS, CDR2 YYNGEE. CDR3 amino acids: CASSVGTATSRQYF. As DNA, the CDR3 is TGTGCCAGCAGCGTTGGGACAGCTACGTCCCGTCAGTACTTC.

The chain couples TRBV7-2 to TRBJ1-5, with a possible D match to TRBD1 (5 bases). The CDR3 loop spans 15 amino acids. Germline V CDR1 and CDR2: SGHTA, FQGNSA. Between the trimmed V and J ends, which lost 0 bases and 3 bases, there was a span of 9 bases. In DNA, the CDR3 is TGTGCCAGCAGCTTAGCAGCAGGGTACAATCAGCCCCAGCATTTT. Its protein is CASSLAAGYNQPQHF.

CDR3 nucleotide sequence: TGTGCCAGCTCCCCCCAGGGTGACACAGATACGCAGTATTTT. It is translated as CASSPQGDTDTQYF. The chain carries TRBV4-2 and TRBJ2-3; a weak D match, TRBD1 (5 bases). This CDR3 spans 14 amino acids. CDR1 is LGHNA and CDR2 is YNFKEQ in the germline V gene. V gave up 8 bases and J gave up 2 bases, with 14 bases separating them.

The rearrangement uses TRBV18 and TRBJ2-3; 10 positions match TRBD2. Germline-derived CDR1 and CDR2 are KGHSH and LQKENI. The CDR3 length is 15 residues. J lost 5 bases, V lost 5 bases, and 7 bases had no gene match. The CDR3 protein is CASSDLAGARDTQYF. CDR3 sequence (DNA): TGTGCCAGCTCAGATCTAGCGGGGGCCCGAGATACGCAGTATTTT.